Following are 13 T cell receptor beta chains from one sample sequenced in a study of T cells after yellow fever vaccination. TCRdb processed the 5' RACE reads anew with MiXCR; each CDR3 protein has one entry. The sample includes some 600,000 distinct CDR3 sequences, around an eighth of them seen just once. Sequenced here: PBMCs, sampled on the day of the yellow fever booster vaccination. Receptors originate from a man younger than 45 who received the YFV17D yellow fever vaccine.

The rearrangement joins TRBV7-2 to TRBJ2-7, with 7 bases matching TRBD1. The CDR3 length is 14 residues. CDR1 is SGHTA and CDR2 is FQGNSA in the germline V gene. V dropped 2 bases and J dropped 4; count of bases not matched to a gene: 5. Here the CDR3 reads CASSLPGTVYEQYF. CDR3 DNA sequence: TGTGCCAGCAGCTTACCAGGGACAGTTTACGAGCAGTACTTC.

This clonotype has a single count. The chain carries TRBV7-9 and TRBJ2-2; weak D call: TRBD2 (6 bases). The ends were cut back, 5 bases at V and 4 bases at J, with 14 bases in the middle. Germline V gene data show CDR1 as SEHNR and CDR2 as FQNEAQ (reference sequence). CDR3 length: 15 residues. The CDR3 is CASSPLVGGTGELFF. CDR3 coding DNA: TGTGCCAGCAGCCCCCTGGTGGGAGGCACCGGGGAGCTGTTTTTT.

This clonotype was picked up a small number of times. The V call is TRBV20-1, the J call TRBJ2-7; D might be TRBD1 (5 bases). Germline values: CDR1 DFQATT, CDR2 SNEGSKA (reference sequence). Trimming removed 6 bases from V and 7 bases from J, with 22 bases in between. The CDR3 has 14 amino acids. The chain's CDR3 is CSARVMDNLGEQYF. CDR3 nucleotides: TGCAGTGCCAGGGTTATGGATAACCTGGGGGAGCAGTACTTC.

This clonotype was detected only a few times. CDR3 DNA: TGCGCCAGCAACAGGGACTCTGGGGCCAACGTCCTGACTTTC. This codes for CASNRDSGANVLTF. This sequence joins TRBV5-1 and TRBJ2-6, with D perhaps TRBD1 (6 bases). The CDR3 runs 14 residues. The V end lost 6 bases, the J end lost 0 bases, and 7 bases lay between the germline ends. CDR1 and CDR2 from the germline V gene are SGHRS and YFSETQ.

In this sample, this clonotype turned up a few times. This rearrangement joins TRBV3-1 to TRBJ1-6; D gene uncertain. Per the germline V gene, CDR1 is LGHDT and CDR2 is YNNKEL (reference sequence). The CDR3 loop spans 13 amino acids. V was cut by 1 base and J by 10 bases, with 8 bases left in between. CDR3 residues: CASSQGVGSPLHF. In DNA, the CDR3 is TGTGCCAGCAGCCAAGGCGTCGGGTCACCCCTCCACTTT.

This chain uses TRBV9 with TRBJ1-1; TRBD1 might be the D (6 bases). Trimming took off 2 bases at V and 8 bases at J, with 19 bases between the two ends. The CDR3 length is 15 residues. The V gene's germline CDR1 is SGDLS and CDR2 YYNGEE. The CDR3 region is CASSVGPVRGAEAFF. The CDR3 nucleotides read TGTGCCAGCAGCGTCGGGCCCGTGCGGGGGGCAGAAGCTTTCTTT.

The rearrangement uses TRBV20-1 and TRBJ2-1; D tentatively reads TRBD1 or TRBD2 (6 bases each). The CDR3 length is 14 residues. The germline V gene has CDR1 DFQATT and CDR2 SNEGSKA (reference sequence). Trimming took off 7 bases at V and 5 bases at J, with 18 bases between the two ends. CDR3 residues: CSVTAGHGHNEQFF. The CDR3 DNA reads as TGCAGTGTTACCGCGGGACACGGACACAATGAGCAGTTCTTC.

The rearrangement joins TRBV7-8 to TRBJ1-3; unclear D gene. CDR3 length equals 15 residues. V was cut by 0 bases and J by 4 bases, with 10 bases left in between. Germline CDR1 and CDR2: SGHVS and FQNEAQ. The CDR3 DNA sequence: TGTGCCAGCAGCTTAGCGCGGGCCAGCGGAAACACCATATATTTT. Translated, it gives CASSLARASGNTIYF.

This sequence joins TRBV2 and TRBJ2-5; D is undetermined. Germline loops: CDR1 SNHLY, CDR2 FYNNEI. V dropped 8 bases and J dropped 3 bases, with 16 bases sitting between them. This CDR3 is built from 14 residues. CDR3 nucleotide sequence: TGTGCCAGCTCCCAAGGCCGGGTGGAAGAGACCCAGTACTTC. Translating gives CASSQGRVEETQYF.

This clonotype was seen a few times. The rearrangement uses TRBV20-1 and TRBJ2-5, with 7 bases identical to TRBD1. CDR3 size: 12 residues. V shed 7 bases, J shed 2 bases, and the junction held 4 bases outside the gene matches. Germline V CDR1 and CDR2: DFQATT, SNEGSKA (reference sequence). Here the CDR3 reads CSVSQGQETQYF. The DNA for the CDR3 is TGCAGTGTTTCACAGGGGCAAGAGACCCAGTACTTC.

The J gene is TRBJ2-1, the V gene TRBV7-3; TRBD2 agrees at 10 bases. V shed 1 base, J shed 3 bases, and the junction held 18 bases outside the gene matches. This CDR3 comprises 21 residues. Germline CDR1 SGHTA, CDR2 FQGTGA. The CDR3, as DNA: TGTGCCAGCAGCTTAAAGCATAAGACTAGCGGGTCGCCCTTATTCTACAATGAGCAGTTCTTC. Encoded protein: CASSLKHKTSGSPLFYNEQFF.

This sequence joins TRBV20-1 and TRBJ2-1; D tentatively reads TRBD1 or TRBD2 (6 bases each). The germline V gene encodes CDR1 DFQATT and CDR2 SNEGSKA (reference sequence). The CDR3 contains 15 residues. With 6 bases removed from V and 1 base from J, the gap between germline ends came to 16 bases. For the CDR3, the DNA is TGCAGTGCCCAAGGGGGGACGGTATCCTACAATGAGCAGTTCTTC. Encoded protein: CSAQGGTVSYNEQFF.

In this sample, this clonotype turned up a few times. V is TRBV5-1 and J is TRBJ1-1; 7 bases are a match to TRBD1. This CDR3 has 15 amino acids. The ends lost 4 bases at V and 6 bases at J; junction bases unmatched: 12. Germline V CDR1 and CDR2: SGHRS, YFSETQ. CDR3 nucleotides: TGCGCCAGCAGCGCAGACAGGGACTACTTGCCTGAAGCTTTCTTT. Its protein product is CASSADRDYLPEAFF.